This T cell receptor (beta chain) originates from a study of beta chain features in type 1 diabetes. Study observations and caveats: In all four CD4+ subsets, TCRB CDR3 length was significantly, moderately reduced in type 1 diabetes.

A note on this clone: Its antigen is still unknown.

All of the isolated RNA was reverse transcribed, so expressed TCRB transcripts were sequenced. The repertoire was sequenced with immunoSEQ multiplex PCR; TCRdb's copy has only in-frame clones and lacks some. The repertoire holds more than 120,000 clones, with roughly 10% as singletons. The CDR3 extends over 13 amino acids. Between the trimmed V and J ends, which lost 8 bases and 1 base, there was a span of 11 bases. Germline loops: CDR1 WSHSY, CDR2 SAAADI. The chain employs TRBV10-2 and TRBJ2-5, with no clear D. The receptor was derived from a man between 18 and 35 years old in good health. Specimen: naive CD4+ T cells from blood. The CDR3 protein is CASGETAQETQYF. The CDR3 DNA is TGCGCCAGCGGAGAGACGGCCCAAGAGACCCAGTACTTC.